Below, 24 T cell receptor beta chains from the same sample are listed, as sequenced in a study of cytomegalovirus exposure and HLA in healthy donors. It was with 60 Vbeta and 13 Jbeta primers that the PCR ran. Some clones are missing from TCRdb's copy, which holds only in-frame ones; the method was immunoSEQ multiplex PCR. This listing includes roughly 30,000 clones. The source material was PBMCs. All receptors come from a woman in her thirties or forties in good health and CMV-seropositive.

This chain uses TRBV6-1 with TRBJ2-1; a possible D gene is TRBD1 (6 bases). Germline V gene data show CDR1 as MNHNS and CDR2 as SASEGT. The V end was cut by 4 bases, the J end by 4 bases, with 14 bases between. This CDR3 has 15 residues. This chain's CDR3 is CASSATGTLYNEQFF. CDR3 coding DNA: TGTGCCAGCAGTGCGACCGGGACACTGTACAATGAGCAGTTCTTC.

The chain joins TRBV5-1 to TRBJ2-1; 15 bases line up with TRBD2. Losses at the gene ends were 3 bases for V and 9 bases for J; bases not matched to a gene: 4. CDR1 is SGHRS, CDR2 YFSETQ, per germline. The CDR3 consists of 15 residues. The CDR3 region has the DNA TGCGCCAGCAGCTCCCAGGGACTAGCGGGAGGTGAGCAGTTCTTC. Protein product: CASSSQGLAGGEQFF.

V is TRBV7-2 and J is TRBJ2-5; 7 bases match TRBD1. CDR3 length: 17 residues. Trimming removed 5 bases from V and 1 base from J; junction bases left unmatched: 13. Germline-derived CDR1 and CDR2 are SGHTA and FQGNSA. The CDR3 DNA follows: TGTGCCAGCAGCCCCCTGGGTCGGGCAGGGGGCCAAGAGACCCAGTACTTC. Its translation: CASSPLGRAGGQETQYF.

The chain uses TRBV30 and TRBJ1-1, with 9 bases aligning to TRBD1. The germline CDR1 and CDR2 sequences are GTSNPN and SVGIG (reference sequence). After removal of 4 bases from V and 4 bases from J, the junction contained 13 bases not matched to a gene. The CDR3 sequence is 16 residues long. DNA of the CDR3: TGTGCCTGGAACGGGGACAGGGTATATTTGGGCACTGAAGCTTTCTTT. Protein product: CAWNGDRVYLGTEAFF.

The J gene is TRBJ2-1, the V gene TRBV7-3, with 11 bases matching TRBD2. J lost 4 bases, V lost 5 bases, and 4 bases had no gene match. The CDR3 has 15 residues. Germline CDR1 reads SGHTA; CDR2 reads FQGTGA. CDR3: CASSHTSGSYNEQFF. For the CDR3, the DNA is TGTGCCAGCAGCCATACTAGCGGGAGTTACAATGAGCAGTTCTTC.

Here the CDR3 DNA reads TGTGCCAGCAGCATTACCGGGACTAGTTCCCACGAGCAGTACTTC. This codes for CASSITGTSSHEQYF. This chain links TRBV7-4 with TRBJ2-7; 8 bases are a match to TRBD2. The length of the CDR3 is 15 residues. Germline CDR1 and CDR2: SGHVT and SQSDAQ. V trimming: 5 bases; J trimming: 5 bases; junction bases outside the gene matches: 11.

The chain is built from TRBV9 and TRBJ1-1, with 8 nucleotides matching TRBD1. Germline loops: CDR1 SGDLS, CDR2 YYNGEE. The CDR3 is 15 residues long. V dropped 3 bases and J dropped 1; count of bases not matched to a gene: 5. The CDR3 loop is CASSAHGTGNTEAFF. The CDR3 DNA reads TGTGCCAGCAGCGCCCACGGGACAGGGAACACTGAAGCTTTCTTT.

The chain couples TRBV11-1 to TRBJ2-7; TRBD1 matches at 7 bases. Germline V gene data show CDR1 as SGHAT and CDR2 as FQDESV (reference sequence). Germline trimming cut 5 bases from V and 6 bases from J; bases unmatched to any gene: 13. This CDR3 is 15 amino acids long. This CDR3 is CASSPDRVSVGEQYF. As DNA, the CDR3 is TGTGCCAGCAGCCCCGACAGGGTCTCAGTCGGCGAGCAGTACTTC.

The chain employs TRBV6-5 and TRBJ2-1, with D hard to call. The CDR3 loop spans 13 amino acids. The germline V gene has CDR1 MNHEY and CDR2 SVGAGI. V was trimmed by 3 bases and J by 5 bases, leaving 8 bases between them. The chain's CDR3 is CASSYDYNNEQFF. DNA of the CDR3: TGTGCCAGCAGTTATGATTACAACAATGAGCAGTTCTTC.

A word on this clone: At one end the junction does not follow the germline gene, possibly because of a read error. The chain links TRBV7-7 to TRBJ1-5, with 9 bases matching TRBD1. There are 18 residues in the CDR3. Per germline, CDR1 SSHAT and CDR2 FNYEAQ (reference sequence). Here the CDR3 reads CASSTSGTGYLRVRPQHF. Written as DNA, the CDR3 is TGTGCTAGCAGCACCTCCGGGACAGGGTACCTTCGGGTGAGGCCCCAGCATTTT.

The chain combines TRBV2 with TRBJ2-1, with 8 positions matching TRBD1. V was clipped by 7 bases and J by 4 bases; unmatched bases: 9. In germline, CDR1 is SNHLY, CDR2 FYNNEI. The length of the CDR3 is 15 residues. The CDR3: CASTTGTGDYNEQFF. The CDR3 DNA reads TGTGCCAGCACTACCGGGACAGGCGATTACAATGAGCAGTTCTTC.

This chain uses TRBV6-5 with TRBJ1-3, with D perhaps TRBD1 (6 bases). The CDR3 is 15 amino acids. Trimming pared 7 bases from V and 0 bases from J, leaving 13 bases between. Germline lookup yields CDR1 MNHEY and CDR2 SVGAGI. CDR3 nucleotides: TGTGCCAGCAAATCAAACAGGGCCTCTGGAAACACCATATATTTT. It specifies CASKSNRASGNTIYF.

The chain uses TRBV28 and TRBJ1-1; 8 bases agree with TRBD1. The germline CDR1 and CDR2 sequences are MDHEN and SYDVKM. Losses at the gene ends were 5 bases for V and 1 base for J; bases not matched to a gene: 3. The CDR3 has 14 residues. The CDR3 loop is CASSPTGGNTEAFF. CDR3 sequence (DNA): TGTGCCAGCAGTCCCACAGGGGGGAACACTGAAGCTTTCTTT.

V gene TRBV7-9 combines with J gene TRBJ2-5; TRBD1 aligns across 11 bases. CDR3 length equals 14 residues. Per germline, CDR1 SEHNR and CDR2 FQNEAQ (reference sequence). V gave up 5 bases and J gave up 7 bases; unmatched junction bases: 6. CDR3 residues: CASSPWDRGLTQYF. CDR3 nucleotides: TGTGCCAGCAGCCCGTGGGACAGGGGGTTGACCCAGTACTTC. Full variable domain (missing parts from reference TRBV7-9 and TRBJ2-5): DTGVSQNPRHKITKRGQNVTFRCDPISEHNRLYWYRQTLGQGPEFLTYFQNEAQLEKSRLLSDRFSAERPKGSFSTLEIQRTEQGDSAMYLCASSPWDRGLTQYFGPGTRLLVL.

The chain couples TRBV5-3 to TRBJ2-1, with TRBD1 matching 8 bases. TRBV5-3 is an ORF, and what it does is uncertain. J lost 3 bases, V lost 5 bases, and 7 bases had no gene match. This CDR3 is 15 amino acids long. The chain's CDR3 is CARRSRQGIYNEQFF. As DNA, the CDR3 is TGTGCCAGAAGATCGAGACAGGGGATCTACAATGAGCAGTTCTTC.

V and J are TRBV10-3 and TRBJ2-7, with 10 positions matching TRBD2. Trimming at V came to 7 bases and at J to 9 bases, leaving 12 bases not matched to a gene. This CDR3 has 14 amino acids. CDR1 and CDR2 (germline): ENHRY, SYGVKD. DNA of the CDR3: TGTGCCATCACCAGATCGGGACTAGCGAGACGGCAGTACTTC. It is translated as CAITRSGLARRQYF.

V and J are TRBV5-1 and TRBJ2-7, with a possible D match to TRBD2 (7 bases). Germline CDR1 SGHRS, CDR2 YFSETQ. The CDR3 has 15 residues. The V and J ends lost 0 bases and 6 bases respectively, with 16 bases between them. The CDR3 protein is CASSLDGGRRGEQYF. CDR3 bases: TGCGCCAGCAGCTTGGACGGGGGGCGCAGGGGCGAGCAGTACTTC.

The chain employs TRBV7-9 and TRBJ2-7, with TRBD1 identical over 8 bases. The germline CDR1 and CDR2 sequences are SEHNR and FQNEAQ (reference sequence). Trimming took 11 bases from V and 3 from J; bases not matched to a gene: 6. The CDR3 runs 12 residues. In DNA, the CDR3 is TGTGCCTGCGGACAGGGAAGCTACGAGCAGTACTTC. This translates into CACGQGSYEQYF.

The CDR3 is CAISGEDGNQPQHF. The CDR3 nucleotides are TGTGCCATCAGTGGGGAGGACGGCAATCAGCCCCAGCATTTT. V and J are TRBV10-3 and TRBJ1-5; no clear D. V was cut by 4 bases and J by 2 bases, with 9 bases left in between. The CDR3 covers 14 residues. Germline V gene data show CDR1 as ENHRY and CDR2 as SYGVKD.

The genes are TRBV28 and TRBJ2-2; 10 bases match TRBD1. The CDR3 has 16 residues. The germline gives CDR1 MDHEN, CDR2 SYDVKM. The V segment lost 6 bases and the J segment 4 bases; nucleotides outside the gene matches: 8. CDR3 sequence: CASRLGQGTGTGELFF. The CDR3 DNA reads as TGTGCCAGCAGACTGGGACAGGGGACTGGCACCGGGGAGCTGTTTTTT.

The chain employs TRBV14 and TRBJ1-1, with D possibly matching TRBD1 (5 bases). In germline, CDR1 is SGHDN, CDR2 FVKESK. V gave up 10 bases and J gave up 0 bases, with 18 bases separating them. There are 15 residues in the CDR3. The chain's CDR3 is CATSSGGALNTEAFF. The CDR3 region has the DNA TGTGCCACCTCCTCCGGTGGGGCCCTGAACACTGAAGCTTTCTTT.

The chain combines TRBV6-1 with TRBJ1-1; the D gene is possibly TRBD1 (5 bases). The CDR3 spans 15 residues. CDR1 is MNHNS, CDR2 SASEGT, per germline. The V end lost 8 bases, the J end lost 3 bases, and 19 bases lay between the germline ends. This CDR3 is CASAEGTGGYTEAFF. In nucleotides, the CDR3 is TGTGCCAGCGCGGAGGGGACCGGAGGGTACACTGAAGCTTTCTTT.

The chain carries TRBV30 and TRBJ1-2; the D is unclear. CDR3 length: 14 residues. Germline values: CDR1 GTSNPN, CDR2 SVGIG (reference sequence). The V end lost 8 bases, the J end lost 7 bases, and 23 bases lay between the germline ends. CDR3: CAVRRGRGVGGYTF. The CDR3 bases are TGTGCCGTCCGCCGAGGCAGAGGCGTTGGTGGCTACACCTTC.

The rearrangement joins TRBV5-4 to TRBJ2-7; 7 bases are shared with TRBD1. Germline V gene sequence: CDR1 SGHNT, CDR2 YYREEE (reference sequence). This CDR3 has 15 amino acids. V lost 1 base and J lost 0; bases outside the gene matches: 4. The CDR3 coding sequence is TGTGCCAGCAGCTTGATAGACAGGGACTCCTACGAGCAGTACTTC. Translation gives CASSLIDRDSYEQYF.